The rows below give T cell receptor beta chains drawn from one sample of a study of shared clonotypes between healthy human individuals. The table came from immunoSEQ multiplex PCR; TCRdb's copy has only in-frame clones and leaves some out. The table records about 960,000 clones, around 80% of them present only once. The sample consisted of memory CD4+ T cells sorted from blood. The receptors were sampled from a man in his late teens or twenties in good health. The CDR3 runs from the conserved cysteine through the conserved F or W. Fields, in order: J gene, D gene, clone size, V gene, CDR3 DNA, CDR3 protein. The D gene is left open where the match is weak. For some rows the clone size is stated as once, few or many, or as a class when expanded; others skip it.

j_call: TRBJ2-1; d_call: .; clone_size: .; v_call: TRBV30; cdr3_nt: TGTGCCTGGAGTTTTACAATCACAGGCGTGGGGGGCAATGAGCAGTTCTTC; cdr3_aa: CAWSFTITGVGGNEQFF
j_call: TRBJ2-7; d_call: .; clone_size: .; v_call: TRBV2; cdr3_nt: TGTGCCAGCAGGGTGGCCTACGAGCAGTACTTC; cdr3_aa: CASRVAYEQYF
j_call: TRBJ2-6; d_call: TRBD1; clone_size: few; v_call: TRBV27; cdr3_nt: TGTGCCAGCTCCCCCCGGGACAGGGTCCTCTCTGGGGCCAACGTCCTGACTTTC; cdr3_aa: CASSPRDRVLSGANVLTF
j_call: TRBJ1-1; d_call: .; clone_size: few; v_call: TRBV19; cdr3_nt: TGTGCCAGTAGGGACCCGGGACAAGAAAACACTGAAGCTTTCTTT; cdr3_aa: CASRDPGQENTEAFF
j_call: TRBJ2-7; d_call: .; clone_size: .; v_call: TRBV4-3; cdr3_nt: TGCGCCAGCAGCCAAGGACTAGGCCGGACCTACGAGCAGTACTTC; cdr3_aa: CASSQGLGRTYEQYF
j_call: TRBJ2-3; d_call: TRBD1; clone_size: .; v_call: TRBV7-2; cdr3_nt: TGTGCCAGCAGCCGCGACAGGGGGCCTGGGGATACGCAGTATTTT; cdr3_aa: CASSRDRGPGDTQYF
j_call: TRBJ2-3; d_call: TRBD2; clone_size: .; v_call: TRBV6-5; cdr3_nt: TGTGCCAGCAGACTAGCGGGGCCCACAGATACGCAGTATTTT; cdr3_aa: CASRLAGPTDTQYF
j_call: TRBJ2-7; d_call: .; clone_size: .; v_call: TRBV10-2; cdr3_nt: TGCGCCAGCAGTGAGACAGGACAAACTGGCGAGCAGTACTTC; cdr3_aa: CASSETGQTGEQYF
j_call: TRBJ1-5; d_call: .; clone_size: .; v_call: TRBV12-2; cdr3_nt: TGTGCAAGTCGCTTCCTGCCGGGGGCAAATCAGCCCCAGCATTTT; cdr3_aa: CASRFLPGANQPQHF
j_call: TRBJ2-1; d_call: .; clone_size: .; v_call: TRBV11-3; cdr3_nt: TGTGCCAGCAGCTTAGTTAGCAATGAGCAGTTCTTC; cdr3_aa: CASSLVSNEQFF
j_call: TRBJ1-1; d_call: .; clone_size: few; v_call: TRBV5-1; cdr3_nt: TGCGCCAGCAGCTCGGTTGGGGTGAACACTGAAGCTTTCTTT; cdr3_aa: CASSSVGVNTEAFF
j_call: TRBJ2-5; d_call: .; clone_size: .; v_call: TRBV4-3; cdr3_nt: TGCGCCAGCAGCCAAGCAAGGGGAGAGACCCAGTACTTC; cdr3_aa: CASSQARGETQYF
j_call: TRBJ1-1; d_call: .; clone_size: .; v_call: TRBV5-1; cdr3_nt: TGCGCCAGCAGCTTGTCACCCGGCTCAAACACTGAAGCTTTCTTT; cdr3_aa: CASSLSPGSNTEAFF
j_call: TRBJ1-2; d_call: TRBD1; clone_size: few; v_call: TRBV6-1; cdr3_nt: TGTGCCAGCAGTGAGACAGGGTACTATGGCTACACCTTC; cdr3_aa: CASSETGYYGYTF
j_call: TRBJ2-3; d_call: .; clone_size: once; v_call: TRBV4-1; cdr3_nt: TGCGCCAGCAGCCAAGGAGGAGGGGCCCCAGATACGCAGTATTTT; cdr3_aa: CASSQGGGAPDTQYF
j_call: TRBJ1-2; d_call: TRBD1; clone_size: .; v_call: TRBV5-4; cdr3_nt: TGTGCCAGCAGCTACCCGGGACAGGGGTATGGCTACACCTTC; cdr3_aa: CASSYPGQGYGYTF
j_call: TRBJ1-1; d_call: .; clone_size: .; v_call: TRBV6-5; cdr3_nt: TGTGCCAGCAGTTACTCGAATAGCTTTGAAGCTTTCTTT; cdr3_aa: CASSYSNSFEAFF
j_call: TRBJ2-7; d_call: .; clone_size: .; v_call: TRBV10-2; cdr3_nt: TGCGCCAGCGGTCGAGGGGGGACGTGGGAGCAGTACTTC; cdr3_aa: CASGRGGTWEQYF
j_call: TRBJ2-2; d_call: TRBD2; clone_size: .; v_call: TRBV7-8; cdr3_nt: TGTGCCAGCAGCTTAGGGACTAGCGACACCGGGGAGCTGTTTTTT; cdr3_aa: CASSLGTSDTGELFF
j_call: TRBJ2-3; d_call: TRBD1; clone_size: .; v_call: TRBV7-9; cdr3_nt: TGTGCCAGCAGTCCGGGACAGGGGGGTCGGACAGATACGCAGTATTTT; cdr3_aa: CASSPGQGGRTDTQYF
j_call: TRBJ2-1; d_call: TRBD2; clone_size: .; v_call: TRBV5-5; cdr3_nt: TGTGCCAGCAGCCCCGGTAACCGGGGGGGGAACTACAATGAGCAGTTCTTC; cdr3_aa: CASSPGNRGGNYNEQFF
j_call: TRBJ2-3; d_call: .; clone_size: .; v_call: TRBV10-3; cdr3_nt: TGTGCCATCAGTGGGTGGGGGCTCGGCACAGATACGCAGTATTTT; cdr3_aa: CAISGWGLGTDTQYF
j_call: TRBJ2-3; d_call: .; clone_size: .; v_call: TRBV5-4; cdr3_nt: TGTGCCAGCAGCTTGGCCGTTGGACCCACCACAGATACGCAGTATTTT; cdr3_aa: CASSLAVGPTTDTQYF
j_call: TRBJ1-4; d_call: .; clone_size: many; v_call: TRBV11-3; cdr3_nt: TGTGCCAGCAGTCACTCGCGACAGGACGAGGGAAAAGAAAAACTGTTTTTT; cdr3_aa: CASSHSRQDEGKEKLFF
j_call: TRBJ2-3; d_call: TRBD2; clone_size: .; v_call: TRBV27; cdr3_nt: TGTGCCAGCAGTGCGACTAGCGGGTCCCCAGATACGCAGTATTTT; cdr3_aa: CASSATSGSPDTQYF
j_call: TRBJ2-7; d_call: TRBD1; clone_size: once; v_call: TRBV6-6; cdr3_nt: TGTGCCAGCAGTTCACAGGGGGCGTACACCTACGAGCAGTACTTC; cdr3_aa: CASSSQGAYTYEQYF
j_call: TRBJ1-2; d_call: .; clone_size: .; v_call: TRBV30; cdr3_nt: TGTGCCTGGAGTCCGGGGGGCGCCTATGGCTACACCTTC; cdr3_aa: CAWSPGGAYGYTF
j_call: TRBJ1-4; d_call: .; clone_size: .; v_call: TRBV9; cdr3_nt: TGTGCCAGCAGCGTCGATGGGACAAACGGAAAACTGTTTTTT; cdr3_aa: CASSVDGTNGKLFF
j_call: TRBJ2-2; d_call: .; clone_size: few; v_call: TRBV18; cdr3_nt: TGTGCCAGCTCACCAACCTACAGCAACACCGGGGAGCTGTTTTTT; cdr3_aa: CASSPTYSNTGELFF
j_call: TRBJ2-7; d_call: TRBD2; clone_size: .; v_call: TRBV18; cdr3_nt: TGTGCCAGCTCACCACTCGCGGGGGAATCCTACGAGCAGTACTTC; cdr3_aa: CASSPLAGESYEQYF
j_call: TRBJ1-1; d_call: .; clone_size: .; v_call: TRBV5-6; cdr3_nt: TGTGCCAGCAGCTTGGGACAGGTAATGAACACTGAAGCTTTCTTT; cdr3_aa: CASSLGQVMNTEAFF
j_call: TRBJ2-3; d_call: .; clone_size: .; v_call: TRBV6-6; cdr3_nt: TGTGCCAGCAGTTACAGGGGTCTGGCAGATACGCAGTATTTT; cdr3_aa: CASSYRGLADTQYF
j_call: TRBJ2-2; d_call: TRBD2; clone_size: .; v_call: TRBV10-3; cdr3_nt: TGTGCCATCAGTGAGTCGAATCTAGCGGCTTACACCGGGGAGCTGTTTTTT; cdr3_aa: CAISESNLAAYTGELFF
j_call: TRBJ1-1; d_call: TRBD1; clone_size: few; v_call: TRBV9; cdr3_nt: TGTGCCAGCAGCCCACAGGGGGGCAGGGGTGAAGCTTTCTTT; cdr3_aa: CASSPQGGRGEAFF
j_call: TRBJ2-5; d_call: TRBD2; clone_size: once; v_call: TRBV7-9; cdr3_nt: TGTGCCAGCAGCTTTAGCGGGGGGGCCGGAGAGACCCAGTACTTC; cdr3_aa: CASSFSGGAGETQYF
j_call: TRBJ1-2; d_call: TRBD1; clone_size: few; v_call: TRBV28; cdr3_nt: TGTGCCAGCAGCCTTACAGGGGGTTCGGAAGGCTACACCTTC; cdr3_aa: CASSLTGGSEGYTF
j_call: TRBJ2-1; d_call: .; clone_size: .; v_call: TRBV27; cdr3_nt: TGTGCCAGCACCGGAGGGTGGACGAGCTCCTACAATGAGCAGTTCTTC; cdr3_aa: CASTGGWTSSYNEQFF
j_call: TRBJ2-1; d_call: TRBD2; clone_size: .; v_call: TRBV2; cdr3_nt: TGTGCCAGCAGTTTAGGGACTAGCTCCTTGAGCTCCTACAATGAGCAGTTCTTC; cdr3_aa: CASSLGTSSLSSYNEQFF
j_call: TRBJ2-5; d_call: .; clone_size: .; v_call: TRBV7-8; cdr3_nt: TGTGCCAGCAGCTTAAACGGCTACCCCGGGGGCCAAGAGACCCAGTACTTC; cdr3_aa: CASSLNGYPGGQETQYF
j_call: TRBJ1-5; d_call: .; clone_size: .; v_call: TRBV10-3; cdr3_nt: TGTGCCATCAGTGAGGTCAGCAATCAGCCCCAGCATTTT; cdr3_aa: CAISEVSNQPQHF
j_call: TRBJ1-2; d_call: TRBD1; clone_size: once; v_call: TRBV7-9; cdr3_nt: TGTGCCAGCAGCTTATTCCCGGGACAGGGGGCAGAAGGCTACACCTTC; cdr3_aa: CASSLFPGQGAEGYTF
j_call: TRBJ2-7; d_call: .; clone_size: .; v_call: TRBV7-8; cdr3_nt: TGTGCCAGCAGCTTACCCGGGGGATCGTCCTACGAGCAGTACTTC; cdr3_aa: CASSLPGGSSYEQYF
j_call: TRBJ1-3; d_call: .; clone_size: once; v_call: TRBV13; cdr3_nt: TGTGCCAGCAGCTTAGTGGCAGGGAAAGGAAACACCATATATTTT; cdr3_aa: CASSLVAGKGNTIYF
j_call: TRBJ1-5; d_call: .; clone_size: few; v_call: TRBV5-5; cdr3_nt: TGTGCCAGCAGCTTGGTTCCGGCCCAGCCCCAGCATTTT; cdr3_aa: CASSLVPAQPQHF
j_call: TRBJ2-1; d_call: .; clone_size: .; v_call: TRBV6-5; cdr3_nt: TGTGCCAGCAGTACAGGGCAAGTGAGTAATGAGCAGTTCTTC; cdr3_aa: CASSTGQVSNEQFF
j_call: TRBJ1-1; d_call: .; clone_size: .; v_call: TRBV28; cdr3_nt: TGTGCCAGCAGCCCCTCGAAGAACACTGAAGCTTTCTTT; cdr3_aa: CASSPSKNTEAFF
j_call: TRBJ1-3; d_call: TRBD1; clone_size: .; v_call: TRBV5-1; cdr3_nt: TGCGCCAGCACCTCGGACAGGGCTGTAGCTGGAAACACCATATATTTT; cdr3_aa: CASTSDRAVAGNTIYF
j_call: TRBJ2-7; d_call: .; clone_size: .; v_call: TRBV5-1; cdr3_nt: TGCGCCAGCAGCTTGGCGACAGAGTCTCCCTACGAGCAGTACTTC; cdr3_aa: CASSLATESPYEQYF